The 20 T cell receptor beta chains listed next were all sequenced from one sample in a study of cytomegalovirus exposure and HLA in healthy donors. Both 60 Vbeta primers and 13 Jbeta primers went into the PCR. Libraries were prepared by immunoSEQ multiplex PCR; TCRdb keeps only in-frame clonotypes and omits some of them. The repertoire consists of about 97,000 clones, with roughly 79% occurring once and the leading ten covering roughly 4.1%. Sequencing was carried out using PBMCs. The receptor source for this set is a man aged 35 to 55 in good health and CMV-seronegative.

The chain joins TRBV19 to TRBJ1-5; D unclear. V was shortened by 4 bases and J by 1 base, with 11 bases between the two germline ends. Germline CDR1 LNHDA, CDR2 SQIVND (reference sequence). The CDR3 spans 15 residues. This CDR3 is CASSTRTGSNQPQHF. The CDR3 DNA sequence: TGTGCCAGTAGTACCCGGACTGGGAGCAATCAGCCCCAGCATTTT.

The V gene is TRBV28, the J gene TRBJ2-2, with 10 bases fitting TRBD1. There are 14 residues in the CDR3. Germline V CDR1 and CDR2: MDHEN, SYDVKM. The V segment lost 6 bases and the J segment 6 bases; nucleotides outside the gene matches: 4. This chain's CDR3 is CASSLGTGAGELFF. The DNA for the CDR3 is TGTGCCAGCAGCCTCGGGACAGGGGCCGGGGAGCTGTTTTTT.

The CDR3 nucleotides read TGTGCCACCGAAAGAGAGCTCGGCTCCTACGAGCAGTACTTC. Translated: CATERELGSYEQYF. The chain joins TRBV7-8 to TRBJ2-7; no firm D call. The germline gives CDR1 SGHVS, CDR2 FQNEAQ. Between the trimmed V and J ends, which lost 10 bases and 0 bases, there was a span of 16 bases. This CDR3 is 14 amino acids long.

This chain uses TRBV2 with TRBJ2-3; weak D call: TRBD2 (6 bases). CDR1 SNHLY and CDR2 FYNNEI come from the germline V gene. The CDR3 runs to 15 residues. Trimming left V 6 bases short and J 0 bases short, with 13 bases between. Here the CDR3 DNA reads TGTGCCAGCAGACGGGGGTTTTCTAGCACAGATACGCAGTATTTT. This encodes CASRRGFSSTDTQYF.

In its sample, this clone was seen a few times. This sequence joins TRBV2 and TRBJ1-2; no firm D call. Trimming took off 5 bases at V and 2 bases at J, with 12 bases between the two ends. CDR1 is SNHLY and CDR2 is FYNNEI in the germline V gene. The length of the CDR3 is 14 residues. The CDR3 loop is CASSSQGRNYGYTF. The CDR3 DNA is TGTGCCAGCAGTTCCCAAGGCAGGAACTATGGCTACACCTTC. The whole variable domain, filled in from reference TRBV2 and TRBJ1-2, reads EPEVTQTPSHQVTQMGQEVILRCVPISNHLYFYWYRQILGQKVEFLVSFYNNEISEKSEIFDDQFSVERPDGSNFTLKIRSTKLEDSAMYFCASSSQGRNYGYTFGSGTRLTVV.

This sequence joins TRBV6-4 and TRBJ2-1; 8 bases are a match to TRBD1. Per germline, CDR1 MRHNA and CDR2 SNTAGT. The CDR3 consists of 15 residues. The J segment lost 7 bases and the V segment lost 5 bases, leaving 10 bases of the junction unmatched. CDR3 sequence: CASSRQGAFLNEQFF. The CDR3 DNA follows: TGTGCCAGCAGTAGGCAGGGGGCCTTCCTAAATGAGCAGTTCTTC.

Worth noting for this clone: The junction does not match germline at one end; this may be a read error. V usage is TRBV7-9 and J usage is TRBJ2-3; TRBD1 is a possible D gene (6 bases). The CDR3 consists of 14 residues. In germline, CDR1 is SEHNR, CDR2 FQNEAQ (reference sequence). The CDR3 DNA is TGTTCCAGCAGCTTAGTAGGGGGTAGGGATACGCAGTATTTT. This translates into CSSSLVGGRDTQYF.

The rearrangement joins TRBV5-4 to TRBJ2-3; 7 bases line up with TRBD2. The germline CDR1 and CDR2 sequences are SGHNT and YYREEE (reference sequence). The junction had 8 bases not matched to a gene; V was cut back by 4 bases and J by 3 bases. The CDR3 loop spans 15 amino acids. The CDR3 sequence: CASSGSGVRTDTQYF. For the CDR3, the DNA is TGTGCCAGCAGCGGAAGCGGGGTGAGGACAGATACGCAGTATTTT.

The chain carries TRBV5-1 and TRBJ2-5; the D gene is possibly TRBD2 (7 bases). V gave up 5 bases and J gave up 5 bases, with 16 bases separating them. The length of the CDR3 is 14 residues. Germline V CDR1 and CDR2: SGHRS, YFSETQ. This CDR3 is CASRSGGGAETQYF. The CDR3 DNA reads as TGCGCCAGCAGGTCGGGGGGCGGGGCCGAGACCCAGTACTTC.

The V gene is TRBV9, the J gene TRBJ2-3, with 9 bases that match TRBD2. The germline CDR1 and CDR2 sequences are SGDLS and YYNGEE. The CDR3 is 17 residues long. The trim removed 4 bases at V and 0 bases at J, leaving 9 bases unmatched. This chain's CDR3 is CASSRSGGSPSTDTQYF. CDR3 sequence (DNA): TGTGCCAGCAGCCGAAGCGGGGGGTCTCCTAGCACAGATACGCAGTATTTT.

J is TRBJ1-1 and V is TRBV27; D is undetermined. The CDR3 has 15 amino acids. Germline loops: CDR1 MNHEY, CDR2 SMNVEV (reference sequence). Trimming removed 1 base at V and 1 base at J, with 10 bases between. The CDR3 loop reads CASSLFGDKNTEAFF. CDR3 nucleotide sequence: TGTGCCAGCAGTTTATTCGGGGATAAGAACACTGAAGCTTTCTTT.

The chain is built from TRBV6-5 and TRBJ1-6; 7 nucleotides agree with TRBD1. The CDR3 length is 16 residues. Trimming removed 0 bases from V and 6 bases from J; junction bases left unmatched: 5. Germline assignment: CDR1 MNHEY and CDR2 SVGAGI. Written as DNA, the CDR3 is TGTGCCAGCAGTTACTCGCGGCGGGACAGTAATTCACCCCTCCACTTT. Its translation is CASSYSRRDSNSPLHF.

The V call is TRBV7-2, the J call TRBJ2-3, with TRBD2 as a possible D gene (6 bases). The CDR3 covers 14 residues. Germline CDR1 and CDR2: SGHTA and FQGNSA. Trimming removed 2 bases at V and 5 bases at J, with 11 bases between. CDR3 coding DNA: TGTGCCAGCAGCTTAAGCCGGAGGGGAGATACGCAGTATTTT. Translation: CASSLSRRGDTQYF. The variable domain in full, with the rest retrieved from reference TRBV7-2 and TRBJ2-3, is GAGVSQSPSNKVTEKGKDVELRCDPISGHTALYWYRQSLGQGLEFLIYFQGNSAPDKSGLPSDRFSAERTGGSVSTLTIQRTQQEDSAVYLCASSLSRRGDTQYFGPGTRLTVL.

This clone was seen a single time. The rearrangement joins TRBV7-2 to TRBJ1-4; D remains unclear. The CDR3 spans 15 residues. Germline V lookup: CDR1 SGHTA, CDR2 FQGNSA. V shed 1 base and J shed 5 bases, with 11 bases lying between them. The CDR3, as DNA: TGTGCCAGCAGCTTAGGGCGAGGTGGGAATGAAAAACTGTTTTTT. Its translation: CASSLGRGGNEKLFF.

The chain combines TRBV6-6 with TRBJ2-5; 10 nucleotides line up with TRBD2. The CDR3 is 15 amino acids. V was pared by 5 bases and J by 2 bases, with 5 bases of the junction left unmatched. CDR1 and CDR2 from the germline V gene are MNHNY and SVGAGI (reference sequence). The CDR3 loop reads CASSTRTSGQETQYF. CDR3 coding DNA: TGTGCCAGCAGTACAAGGACTAGCGGACAAGAGACCCAGTACTTC.

This chain uses TRBV6-5 with TRBJ1-6; D is unclear. The germline V and J ends were trimmed by 2 bases and 10 bases, with 6 bases remaining between them. CDR1 is MNHEY and CDR2 is SVGAGI in the germline V gene. The CDR3 runs 12 residues. CDR3 residues: CASSYRASPLHF. The CDR3, as DNA: TGTGCCAGCAGTTACAGAGCATCACCCCTCCACTTT.

Points on this clone: Sequence at one end of the junction differs from germline and may be a read error. The chain employs TRBV7-9 and TRBJ2-1, with a possible D match to TRBD2 (5 bases). Germline V gene lookup returns CDR1 SEHNR and CDR2 FQNEAQ (reference sequence). The length of the CDR3 is 13 residues. The CDR3 is CSSSLGLYNEQFF. As DNA, the CDR3 is TGTTCCAGCAGCTTAGGACTGTACAATGAGCAGTTCTTC. The entire variable domain, with the rest obtained from reference TRBV7-9 and TRBJ2-1, is as follows: DTGVSQNPRHKITKRGQNVTFRCDPISEHNRLYWYRQTLGQGPEFLTYFQNEAQLEKSRLLSDRFSAERPKGSFSTLEIQRTEQGDSAMYLCSSSLGLYNEQFFGPGTRLTVL.

The rearrangement uses TRBV18 and TRBJ1-5; 7 nucleotides agree with TRBD1. CDR3 length: 14 residues. Germline lookup yields CDR1 KGHSH and CDR2 LQKENI. The ends lost 2 bases at V and 5 bases at J; junction bases unmatched: 3. CDR3 in amino acids: CASSPTGDDQPQHF. The CDR3 DNA follows: TGTGCCAGCTCACCAACAGGGGATGATCAGCCCCAGCATTTT.

This clone was detected once. The rearrangement links TRBV5-1 to TRBJ1-3; TRBD1 matches 8 bases. The CDR3 covers 15 residues. Germline trimming cut 4 bases from V and 0 bases from J; bases unmatched to any gene: 3. From germline, CDR1 is SGHRS and CDR2 YFSETQ. The CDR3, as DNA: TGCGCCAGCAGCGTGGGACAGGCCTCTGGAAACACCATATATTTT. This gives the protein CASSVGQASGNTIYF.

The V call is TRBV19, the J call TRBJ2-1, with 7 bases lining up with TRBD1. This CDR3 spans 12 amino acids. The germline CDR1 and CDR2 sequences are LNHDA and SQIVND (reference sequence). After removal of 1 base from V and 16 bases from J, the junction contained 7 bases not matched to a gene. The CDR3 loop is CASSIGTGAPFF. The CDR3 coding sequence is TGTGCCAGTAGTATAGGTACAGGGGCACCTTTCTTC. Full variable domain (missing parts from reference TRBV19 and TRBJ2-1): DGGITQSPKYLFRKEGQNVTLSCEQNLNHDAMYWYRQDPGQGLRLIYYSQIVNDFQKGDIAEGYSVSREKKESFPLTVTSAQKNPTAFYLCASSIGTGAPFFGPGTRLTVL.